This T cell receptor beta chain was captured in a study of shared clonotypes between healthy human individuals. Study results and limitations: Estimated clonotype richness was generally higher in naive than memory subsets. The naive CD4 repertoires of a handful of donors were compared, and around 5% of clonotypes were shared.

The input for sorted-subset replicate PCRs was 150 to 200 ng DNA, around 27,000 T cell genomes. Produced via immunoSEQ multiplex PCR; TCRdb's table is partial and in-frame only. There are about 2.4 million clones in the sample; just over 90% occur only once, and more than 0.12% lies in the top ten. Concerning this clone itself: Its specificity is not known.

The specimen was naive CD4+ T cells sorted from blood. Indicated subset: CD45RA+ positively selected. The source is a man aged 18-30 years in good health.

The CDR3, as DNA: TGTGCCAGCAGTGCCTACAGGGCGACTAATGAAAAACTGTTTTTT. It encodes CASSAYRATNEKLFF. The chain combines TRBV27 with TRBJ1-4, with D possibly being TRBD1 (6 bases). CDR1 is MNHEY, CDR2 SMNVEV, per germline (reference sequence). The V end lost 5 bases, the J end lost 2 bases, and 12 bases lay between the germline ends. The CDR3 totals 15 residues.